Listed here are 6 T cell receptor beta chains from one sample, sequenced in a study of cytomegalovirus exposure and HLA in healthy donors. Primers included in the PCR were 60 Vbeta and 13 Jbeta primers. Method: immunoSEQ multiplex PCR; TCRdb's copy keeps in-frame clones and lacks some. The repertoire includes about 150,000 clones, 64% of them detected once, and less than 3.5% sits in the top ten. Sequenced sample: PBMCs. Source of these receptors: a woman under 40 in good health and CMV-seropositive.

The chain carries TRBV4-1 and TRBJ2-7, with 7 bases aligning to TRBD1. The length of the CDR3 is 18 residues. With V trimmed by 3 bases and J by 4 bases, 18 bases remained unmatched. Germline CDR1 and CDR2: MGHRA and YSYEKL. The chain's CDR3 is CASSHGRGFGTESYEQYF. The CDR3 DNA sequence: TGCGCCAGCAGCCATGGACGTGGGTTCGGGACAGAGAGTTACGAGCAGTACTTC.

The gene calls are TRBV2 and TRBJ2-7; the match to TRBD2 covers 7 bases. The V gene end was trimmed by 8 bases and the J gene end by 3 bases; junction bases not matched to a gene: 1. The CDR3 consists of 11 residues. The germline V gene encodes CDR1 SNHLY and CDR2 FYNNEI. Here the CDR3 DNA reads TGTGCCAGCCGGGGGGACTACGAGCAGTACTTC. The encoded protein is CASRGDYEQYF. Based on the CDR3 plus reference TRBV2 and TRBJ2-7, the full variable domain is EPEVTQTPSHQVTQMGQEVILRCVPISNHLYFYWYRQILGQKVEFLVSFYNNEISEKSEIFDDQFSVERPDGSNFTLKIRSTKLEDSAMYFCASRGDYEQYFGPGTRLTVT.

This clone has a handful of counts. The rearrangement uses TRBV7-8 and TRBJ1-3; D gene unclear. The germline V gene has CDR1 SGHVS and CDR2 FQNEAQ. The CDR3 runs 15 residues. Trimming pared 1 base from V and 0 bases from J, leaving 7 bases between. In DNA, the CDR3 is TGTGCCAGCAGCTTAGGGGCGAGCTCTGGAAACACCATATATTTT. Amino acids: CASSLGASSGNTIYF.

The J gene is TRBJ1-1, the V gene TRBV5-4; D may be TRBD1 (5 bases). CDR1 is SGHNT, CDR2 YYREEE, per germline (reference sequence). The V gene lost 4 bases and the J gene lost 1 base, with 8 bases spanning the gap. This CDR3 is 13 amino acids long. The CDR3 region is CASSKDKNTEAFF. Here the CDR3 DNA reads TGTGCCAGCAGCAAGGACAAGAACACTGAAGCTTTCTTT.

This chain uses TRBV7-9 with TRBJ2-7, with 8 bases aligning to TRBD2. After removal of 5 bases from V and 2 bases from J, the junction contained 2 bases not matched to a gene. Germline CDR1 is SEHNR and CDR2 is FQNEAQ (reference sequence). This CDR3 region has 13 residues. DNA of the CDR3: TGTGCCAGCAGCCGACTAGCGACCTACGAGCAGTACTTC. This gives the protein CASSRLATYEQYF.

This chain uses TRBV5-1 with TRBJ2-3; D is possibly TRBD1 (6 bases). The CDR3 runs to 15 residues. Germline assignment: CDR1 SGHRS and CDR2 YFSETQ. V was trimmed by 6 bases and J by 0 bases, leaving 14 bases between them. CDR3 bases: TGCGCCAGCATGGACAGTCGATCTAGCACAGATACGCAGTATTTT. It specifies CASMDSRSSTDTQYF.